The 30 T cell receptor beta chains reported below all come from one sample, sequenced in a study of shared clonotypes between healthy human individuals. Only in-frame clones appear in the TCRdb table, and some are missing; sequencing was by immunoSEQ multiplex PCR. This table holds about 510,000 clones, 75% to 80% found once. Specimen: PBMCs. These receptors were obtained from a woman between 40 and 50 years old in good health. Some clones in this sample may be carry-over from other donors' samples.

The chain has TRBV19 and TRBJ1-5; D remains unclear. The CDR3 is 17 amino acids. Germline V gives CDR1 LNHDA, CDR2 SQIVND (reference sequence). Deletions cut 3 bases from V and 2 bases from J, with 17 bases between. DNA of the CDR3: TGTGCCAGTAGTATTAACGGCGGAGGAGTCGGCAATCAGCCCCAGCATTTT. It specifies CASSINGGGVGNQPQHF. Full variable domain (remainder filled in from reference TRBV19 and TRBJ1-5): DGGITQSPKYLFRKEGQNVTLSCEQNLNHDAMYWYRQDPGQGLRLIYYSQIVNDFQKGDIAEGYSVSREKKESFPLTVTSAQKNPTAFYLCASSINGGGVGNQPQHFGDGTRLSIL.

V gene TRBV7-8 combines with J gene TRBJ2-5, with unresolved D. Trimming cost V 1 base and J 2 bases, with 8 bases left between them. CDR3 size: 14 residues. The germline CDR1 and CDR2 sequences are SGHVS and FQNEAQ. Here the CDR3 reads CASSLGRLQETQYF. The CDR3 bases are TGTGCCAGCAGCTTAGGAAGATTGCAAGAGACCCAGTACTTC.

The chain joins TRBV13 to TRBJ2-3; TRBD2 aligns across 11 bases. The V gene's germline CDR1 is PRHDT and CDR2 FYEKMQ (reference sequence). The CDR3 sequence is 16 residues long. The trim removed 5 bases at V and 4 bases at J, leaving 8 bases unmatched. The CDR3 loop reads CASSPLAGDVPDTQYF. Written as DNA, the CDR3 is TGTGCCAGCAGCCCACTAGCGGGAGATGTTCCAGATACGCAGTATTTT. The full variable domain, with the rest looked up from reference TRBV13 and TRBJ2-3, is AAGVIQSPRHLIKEKRETATLKCYPIPRHDTVYWYQQGPGQDPQFLISFYEKMQSDKGSIPDRFSAQQFSDYHSELNMSSLELGDSALYFCASSPLAGDVPDTQYFGPGTRLTVL.

The J gene is TRBJ1-2, the V gene TRBV27; D remains unclear. There are 15 residues in the CDR3. Germline V CDR1 and CDR2: MNHEY, SMNVEV (reference sequence). Trimming took 0 bases from V and 3 from J, leaving 11 bases between them. The CDR3 region is CASSLSVGNDYGYTF. In nucleotides, the CDR3 is TGTGCCAGCAGTTTATCGGTAGGGAACGACTATGGCTACACCTTC.

Regarding this clone: Within the sample, other DNA sequences also encode this same CDR3. DNA for the CDR3: TGTGCCAGCAGTTTAAGGGACAGGGGCATCTATGGCTACACCTTC. Protein sequence: CASSLRDRGIYGYTF. The rearrangement joins TRBV27 to TRBJ1-2; TRBD1 aligns across 10 bases. The CDR3 has 15 amino acids. V trimming: 2 bases; J trimming: 4 bases; junction bases outside the gene matches: 4. From germline, CDR1 is MNHEY and CDR2 SMNVEV (reference sequence).

This clone appeared a single time. V is TRBV28 and J is TRBJ2-7; 7 bases line up with TRBD1. The V gene end was trimmed by 6 bases and the J gene end by 13 bases; junction bases not matched to a gene: 12. Per the germline V gene, CDR1 is MDHEN and CDR2 is SYDVKM. The CDR3 spans 12 residues. The CDR3 bases are TGTGCCAGCAGGCCCTCGAACAGGGGATATTACTTC. This codes for CASRPSNRGYYF.

This chain joins TRBV19 and TRBJ1-2; D call uncertain. The CDR3 has 15 residues. With 7 bases removed from V and 6 bases from J, the gap between germline ends came to 21 bases. Looked up from germline, CDR1 is LNHDA and CDR2 is SQIVND (reference sequence). The CDR3 is CASTPLETGIDGYTF. As DNA, the CDR3 is TGTGCCAGTACCCCCCTTGAGACGGGGATAGATGGCTACACCTTC.

This sequence joins TRBV5-4 and TRBJ2-7; the match to TRBD1 covers 9 bases. Germline CDR1 SGHNT, CDR2 YYREEE (reference sequence). Trimming at V came to 4 bases and at J to 3 bases, leaving 8 bases not matched to a gene. The CDR3 length is 15 residues. The CDR3 sequence is CASSGTGQGFYEQYF. The CDR3, as DNA: TGTGCCAGCAGCGGAACCGGACAGGGGTTCTACGAGCAGTACTTC.

The CDR3 DNA is TGTGCCAGCAGTTTAGGGAACAATCAGCCCCAGCATTTT. As protein: CASSLGNNQPQHF. This chain connects TRBV28 to TRBJ1-5, with D uncertain. Germline CDR1 reads MDHEN; CDR2 reads SYDVKM. This CDR3 comprises 13 residues. V was clipped by 2 bases and J by 3 bases, with 5 bases between them.

The CDR3 nucleotides read TGTGCCATAGGGGACACCCTCTCTGGGGCCAACGTCCTGACTTTC. Its translation is CAIGDTLSGANVLTF. The chain links TRBV10-3 to TRBJ2-6; TRBD1 is a possible D gene (6 bases). The V gene lost 9 bases and the J gene lost 0 bases, with 12 bases spanning the gap. The CDR3 runs 15 residues. The germline V gene encodes CDR1 ENHRY and CDR2 SYGVKD.

About this clone itself: The sample contains more than one DNA sequence encoding this CDR3. The V and J genes are TRBV5-1 and TRBJ2-2; no firm D call. Trimming shortened V by 0 bases and J by 6 bases, and 6 bases separated the two germline ends. Germline CDR1 is SGHRS and CDR2 is YFSETQ. The CDR3 is 13 residues long. CDR3 coding DNA: TGCGCCAGCAGCTTGGACCCGTCCGGGGAGCTGTTTTTT. It codes for CASSLDPSGELFF.

The chain recombines TRBV18 with TRBJ1-2; D is perhaps TRBD1 (5 bases). V was shortened by 1 base and J by 6 bases, with 9 bases between the two germline ends. This CDR3 is 13 amino acids long. The germline V gene encodes CDR1 KGHSH and CDR2 LQKENI. The CDR3 region has the DNA TGTGCCAGCTCACCACTCCCGGGGGATGGCTACACCTTC. It specifies CASSPLPGDGYTF. Looking up the rest from reference TRBV18 and TRBJ1-2 gives the full variable domain: NAGVMQNPRHLVRRRGQEARLRCSPMKGHSHVYWYRQLPEEGLKFMVYLQKENIIDESGMPKERFSAEFPKEGPSILRIQQVVRGDSAAYFCASSPLPGDGYTFGSGTRLTVV.

The V call is TRBV18, the J call TRBJ2-1; 7 bases are shared with TRBD1. V lost 8 bases to trimming and J lost 8 bases; unmatched junction nucleotides: 12. The CDR3 length is 14 residues. Germline-derived CDR1 and CDR2 are KGHSH and LQKENI. CDR3 nucleotide sequence: TGTGCCAGCACCCGGGCCCCTGACAGGGATGAGCAGTTCTTC. It translates to CASTRAPDRDEQFF. Full variable domain (remainder filled in from reference TRBV18 and TRBJ2-1): NAGVMQNPRHLVRRRGQEARLRCSPMKGHSHVYWYRQLPEEGLKFMVYLQKENIIDESGMPKERFSAEFPKEGPSILRIQQVVRGDSAAYFCASTRAPDRDEQFFGPGTRLTVL.

The CDR3 sequence: CASSGRSANTGELFF. CDR3 bases: TGTGCCAGCAGTGGACGGAGCGCGAACACCGGGGAGCTGTTTTTT. This chain connects TRBV11-2 to TRBJ2-2; D is ambiguous. Trimming took off 6 bases at V and 0 bases at J, with 11 bases between the two ends. From germline, CDR1 is SGHAT and CDR2 FQNNGV. The CDR3 covers 15 residues.

CDR3 sequence: CASSEDRFNYGYTF. In DNA form, the CDR3 reads TGTGCCAGCAGTGAAGACAGGTTCAACTATGGCTACACCTTC. The gene calls are TRBV2 and TRBJ1-2; D might be TRBD1 (5 bases). The CDR3 contains 14 residues. Germline CDR1 and CDR2: SNHLY and FYNNEI. With 1 base removed from V and 2 bases from J, the gap between germline ends came to 8 bases. Based on the CDR3 plus reference TRBV2 and TRBJ1-2, the full variable domain is EPEVTQTPSHQVTQMGQEVILRCVPISNHLYFYWYRQILGQKVEFLVSFYNNEISEKSEIFDDQFSVERPDGSNFTLKIRSTKLEDSAMYFCASSEDRFNYGYTFGSGTRLTVV.

Points on this clone: A much larger clone lies one base from this, so it may be a read error. The CDR3: CASGSVTGRSTGELFF. The CDR3 nucleotides read TGTGCTAGTGGTTCGGTAACAGGACGGAGCACCGGGGAGCTGTTTTTT. This chain connects TRBV12-5 to TRBJ2-2; possibly TRBD1 for D (5 bases). This CDR3 has 16 residues. Trimming took off 4 bases at V and 4 bases at J, with 16 bases between the two ends. Germline CDR1 LGHNT, CDR2 FRNRAP.

The rearrangement uses TRBV7-3 and TRBJ2-1; 8 nucleotides align to TRBD1. This CDR3 is built from 20 residues. V gave up 1 base and J gave up 3 bases; unmatched junction bases: 17. Per the germline V gene, CDR1 is SGHTA and CDR2 is FQGTGA. CDR3 in DNA: TGTGCCAGCAGCTTAAGCACCGCCCCCCCGCGGGACAGGCGCTACAATGAGCAGTTCTTC. Amino acid sequence: CASSLSTAPPRDRRYNEQFF.

This sequence joins TRBV27 and TRBJ2-7; D not resolved. V dropped 3 bases and J dropped 0 bases, with 6 bases sitting between them. The CDR3 loop spans 13 amino acids. The germline CDR1 and CDR2 sequences are MNHEY and SMNVEV (reference sequence). DNA for the CDR3: TGTGCCAGCAGTTTCCCTAGCTCCTACGAGCAGTACTTC. It yields the protein CASSFPSSYEQYF.

The V gene is TRBV28, the J gene TRBJ1-5, with a weak D call TRBD1 (6 bases). This CDR3 spans 14 amino acids. Germline V gene lookup returns CDR1 MDHEN and CDR2 SYDVKM. V lost 4 bases and J 7 bases, leaving 14 bases between the germline ends. CDR3 loop: CASSSHQGLQPQHF. CDR3 in DNA: TGTGCCAGCAGTTCTCATCAGGGGTTACAGCCCCAGCATTTT.

The gene calls are TRBV7-2 and TRBJ2-7; perhaps TRBD2 as D (5 bases). The CDR3 runs to 12 residues. Germline CDR1 and CDR2: SGHTA and FQGNSA. Trimming removed 5 bases at V and 5 bases at J, with 10 bases between. CDR3 sequence reads: CASSTDYDEQYF. The CDR3, as DNA: TGTGCCAGCAGCACCGACTACGACGAGCAGTACTTC.

The chain has TRBV11-2 and TRBJ2-3, with D perhaps TRBD2 (5 bases). This CDR3 spans 15 amino acids. Germline V gene data show CDR1 as SGHAT and CDR2 as FQNNGV. V shed 1 base and J shed 6 bases, with 14 bases lying between them. CDR3 coding DNA: TGTGCCAGCAGCTTAGTCGGGCGGGTGGGGGATACGCAGTATTTT. The encoded protein is CASSLVGRVGDTQYF.

The rearrangement links TRBV18 to TRBJ1-3; 7 bases fit TRBD1. This CDR3 comprises 15 residues. V lost 4 bases and J lost 2; bases outside the gene matches: 5. Germline V lookup: CDR1 KGHSH, CDR2 LQKENI. CDR3 sequence: CASSLQGGAGNTIYF. The CDR3 nucleotides are TGTGCCAGCTCACTCCAGGGGGGCGCTGGAAACACCATATATTTT.

The V and J genes are TRBV27 and TRBJ2-5; possible D gene TRBD2, 6 bases. V lost 1 base to trimming and J lost 5 bases, with 14 bases between them. CDR3 length equals 15 residues. Germline V gene lookup returns CDR1 MNHEY and CDR2 SMNVEV (reference sequence). This CDR3 reads CASSLFSGGWETQYF. DNA of the CDR3: TGTGCCAGCAGTTTATTTAGCGGTGGTTGGGAGACCCAGTACTTC.

This chain joins TRBV21-1 and TRBJ2-1; TRBD2 is the table's D call and was not checked against the DNA. TRBV21-1 is deemed a pseudogene. This CDR3 region has 17 residues. The CDR3 DNA is TGTGCCAGCAGCGGGAGGGCTAATAGCGGGAATTACAATGAGCAGTTCTTC. Translation gives CASSGRANSGNYNEQFF.

This clone was observed a single time. In DNA form, the CDR3 reads TGCGCCAGCAGCTTTTGGACAGGACGTTACGAGCAGTACTTC. Encoded protein: CASSFWTGRYEQYF. V is TRBV5-1 and J is TRBJ2-7; 7 nucleotides line up with TRBD1. J lost 4 bases, V lost 2 bases, and 6 bases had no gene match. Germline assignment: CDR1 SGHRS and CDR2 YFSETQ. This CDR3 has 14 amino acids.

The genes are TRBV28 and TRBJ2-5; 11 bases fit TRBD2. The V segment lost 2 bases and the J segment 7 bases; nucleotides outside the gene matches: 6. CDR1 and CDR2 (germline): MDHEN, SYDVKM. CDR3 length: 15 amino acids. CDR3 DNA sequence: TGTGCCAGCAGTTTAAGTTCCCTAGCGGGAGGGACCCAGTACTTC. Amino acids: CASSLSSLAGGTQYF. Complete variable domain (other parts from reference TRBV28 and TRBJ2-5): DVKVTQSSRYLVKRTGEKVFLECVQDMDHENMFWYRQDPGLGLRLIYFSYDVKMKEKGDIPEGYSVSREKKERFSLILESASTNQTSMYLCASSLSSLAGGTQYFGPGTRLLVL.

The chain joins TRBV6-1 to TRBJ1-5, with D maybe TRBD1 (6 bases). Germline CDR1 reads MNHNS; CDR2 reads SASEGT. The germline V and J ends were trimmed by 2 bases and 2 bases, with 13 bases remaining between them. The CDR3 has 16 residues. CDR3 protein: CASSESGGPGNQPQHF. The CDR3 DNA is TGTGCCAGCAGTGAATCGGGGGGGCCTGGCAATCAGCCCCAGCATTTT.

The chain recombines TRBV7-2 with TRBJ1-5, with D unclear. The germline V gene has CDR1 SGHTA and CDR2 FQGNSA. CDR3 length: 15 residues. V was cut by 2 bases and J by 6 bases, with 14 bases left in between. The CDR3 nucleotides are TGTGCCAGCAGCTTATTTGGAGGGATGACTCAGCCCCAGCATTTT. Translating it yields CASSLFGGMTQPQHF.

This sequence joins TRBV19 and TRBJ2-5; no firm D call. Germline CDR1 and CDR2: LNHDA and SQIVND (reference sequence). V was trimmed by 5 bases and J by 4 bases, leaving 8 bases between them. The CDR3 has 12 amino acids. The CDR3 DNA reads as TGTGCCAGTAGTGTGGGGATAGAGACCCAGTACTTC. Protein: CASSVGIETQYF.

The V gene is TRBV5-1, the J gene TRBJ2-7; tentatively, D is TRBD1 (5 bases). Between the trimmed V and J ends, which lost 0 bases and 4 bases, there was a span of 8 bases. In germline, CDR1 is SGHRS, CDR2 YFSETQ. The CDR3 consists of 13 residues. In nucleotides, the CDR3 is TGCGCCAGCAGCTTGGAAGGGGCATACGAGCAGTACTTC. Translated, it gives CASSLEGAYEQYF.